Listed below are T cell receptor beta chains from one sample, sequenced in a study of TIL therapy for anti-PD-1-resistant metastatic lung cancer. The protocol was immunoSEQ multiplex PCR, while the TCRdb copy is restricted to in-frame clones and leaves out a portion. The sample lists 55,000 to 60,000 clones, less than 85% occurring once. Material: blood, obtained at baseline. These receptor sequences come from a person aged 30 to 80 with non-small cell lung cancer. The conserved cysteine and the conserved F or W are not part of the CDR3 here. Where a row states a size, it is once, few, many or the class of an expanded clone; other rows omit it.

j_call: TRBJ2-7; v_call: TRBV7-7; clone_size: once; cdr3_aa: ASSRDREYEQY
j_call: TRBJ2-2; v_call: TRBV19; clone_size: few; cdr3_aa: ASRRARDTGELF
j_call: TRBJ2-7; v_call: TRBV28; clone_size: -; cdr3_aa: ASSRNSGRGLYEQY
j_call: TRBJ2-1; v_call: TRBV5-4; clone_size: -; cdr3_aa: ASHIGTEYNEQF
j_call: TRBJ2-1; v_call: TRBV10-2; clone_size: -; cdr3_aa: ASSHFGERGVPQGKSSYNEQF
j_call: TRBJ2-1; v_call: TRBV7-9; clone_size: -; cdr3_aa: ASSLDRKQGHNEQF
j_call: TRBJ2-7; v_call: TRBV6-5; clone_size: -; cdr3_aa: ASSYSITGYEQY
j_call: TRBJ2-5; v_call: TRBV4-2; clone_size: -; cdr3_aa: ASSQATTTSQETQY
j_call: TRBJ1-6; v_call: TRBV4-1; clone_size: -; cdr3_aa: ASSHGTVGNSPLH
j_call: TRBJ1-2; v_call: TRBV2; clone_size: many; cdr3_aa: ASSVYREYGYT
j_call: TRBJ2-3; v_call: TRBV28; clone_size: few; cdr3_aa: ASSLVSSGIHTDTQY
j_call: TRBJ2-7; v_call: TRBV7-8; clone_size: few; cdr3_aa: ASSPRTGHQDEQY
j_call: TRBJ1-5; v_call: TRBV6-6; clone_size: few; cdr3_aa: ASSREGQVQPQH
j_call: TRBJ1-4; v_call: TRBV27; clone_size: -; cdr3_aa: ASSLLAGQNEKLF
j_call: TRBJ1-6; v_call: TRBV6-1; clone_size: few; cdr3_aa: ASRSDRYNSPLH
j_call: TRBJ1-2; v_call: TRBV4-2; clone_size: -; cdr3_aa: ASSPRQGEDYT
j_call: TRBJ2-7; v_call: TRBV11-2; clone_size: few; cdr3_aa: ASSSRGIGPYEQY
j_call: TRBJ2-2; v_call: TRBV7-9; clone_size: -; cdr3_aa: ASSRLAGELF
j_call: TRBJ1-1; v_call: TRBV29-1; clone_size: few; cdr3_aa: SVAELNTEAF
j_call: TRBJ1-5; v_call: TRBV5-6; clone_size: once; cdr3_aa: ASSGGLSNQPQH
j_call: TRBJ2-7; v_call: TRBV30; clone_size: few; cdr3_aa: AWSPWDNLYEQY
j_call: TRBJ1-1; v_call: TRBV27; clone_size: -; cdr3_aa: ASSFGRMNTEAF
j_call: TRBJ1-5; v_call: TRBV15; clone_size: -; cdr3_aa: ATSSPFLQPQH
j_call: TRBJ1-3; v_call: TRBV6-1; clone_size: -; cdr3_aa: ASVRGRLSGNTIY
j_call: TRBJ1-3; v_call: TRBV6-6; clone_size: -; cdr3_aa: ASSNPQGISGNTIY
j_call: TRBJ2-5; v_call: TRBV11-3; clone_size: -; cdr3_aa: ASSPGQETQY
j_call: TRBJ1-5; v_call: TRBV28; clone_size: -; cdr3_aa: ASSRQGVPGQPQH
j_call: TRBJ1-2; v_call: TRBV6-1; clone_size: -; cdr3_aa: ASSEAYNRANYGYT
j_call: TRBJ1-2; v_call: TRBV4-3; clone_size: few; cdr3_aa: ASSDDGLYGYT
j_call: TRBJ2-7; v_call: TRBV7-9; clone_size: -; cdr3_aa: ASSGTGGAAYEQY
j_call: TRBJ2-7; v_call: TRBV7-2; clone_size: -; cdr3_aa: ASSLVVVTGHEQY
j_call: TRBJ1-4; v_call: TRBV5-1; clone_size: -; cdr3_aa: ASSYSGPTTATNEKLF
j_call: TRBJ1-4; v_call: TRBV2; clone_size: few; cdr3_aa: ASRAPSGSGEKLF
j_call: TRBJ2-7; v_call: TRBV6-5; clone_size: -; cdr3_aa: ASSYVGADSREQY
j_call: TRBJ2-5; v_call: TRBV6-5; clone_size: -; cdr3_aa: ASRVAGGIETQY
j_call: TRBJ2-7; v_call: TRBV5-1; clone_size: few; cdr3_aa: ASSSPTTGYEQY
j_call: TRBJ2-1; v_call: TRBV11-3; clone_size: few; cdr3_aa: ASSPTIELAGLHNEQF
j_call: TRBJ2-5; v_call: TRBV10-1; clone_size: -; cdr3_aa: ASSDYKTSGGARQETQY
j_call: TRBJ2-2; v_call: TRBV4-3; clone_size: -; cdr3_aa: ASSQVIGTSGAPATGELF
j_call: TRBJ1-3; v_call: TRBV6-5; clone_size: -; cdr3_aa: ASSYSGQGAGNTIY
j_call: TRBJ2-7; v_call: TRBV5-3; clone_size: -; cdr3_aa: ARREETSGSNEQY
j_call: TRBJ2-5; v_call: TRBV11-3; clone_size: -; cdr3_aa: ASSFLAGTSYQETQY
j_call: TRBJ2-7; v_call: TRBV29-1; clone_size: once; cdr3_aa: SVVGLGGRFSSEQY
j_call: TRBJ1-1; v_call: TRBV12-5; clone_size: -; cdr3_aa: ASGTGGQNTEAF
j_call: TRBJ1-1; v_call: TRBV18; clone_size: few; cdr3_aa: ASSPLREAEAF
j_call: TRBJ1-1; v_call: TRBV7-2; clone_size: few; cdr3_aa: ASSPHSGLEAF
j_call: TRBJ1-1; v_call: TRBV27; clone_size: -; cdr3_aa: ASSLGSEAF
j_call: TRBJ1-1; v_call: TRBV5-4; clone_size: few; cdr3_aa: ASSLVDRLNTEAF
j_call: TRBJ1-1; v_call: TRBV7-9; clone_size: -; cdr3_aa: ASSLTVNTEAF
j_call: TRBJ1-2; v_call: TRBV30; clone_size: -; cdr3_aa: AWSPHRASNNYGYT
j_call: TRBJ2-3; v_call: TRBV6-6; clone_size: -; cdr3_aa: ASSRDSTDTQY
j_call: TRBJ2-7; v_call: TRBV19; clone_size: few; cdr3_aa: ASSSPSSGRPYEQY
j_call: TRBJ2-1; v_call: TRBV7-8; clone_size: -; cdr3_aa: ASNTYGTSGGDEQF
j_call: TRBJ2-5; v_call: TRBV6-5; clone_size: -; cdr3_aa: ASSLQGAHQETQY
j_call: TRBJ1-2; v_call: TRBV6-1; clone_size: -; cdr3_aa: ASSEKSARVYGYT
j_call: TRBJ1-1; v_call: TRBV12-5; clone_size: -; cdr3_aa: ASGPRRGVGTEAF